A single sample is the source of the 32 T cell receptor beta chains below, sequenced in a study of blood T cell repertoires in COVID-19. Sequencing used immunoSEQ multiplex PCR; TCRdb keeps in-frame clones, though not all of them. The sample consists of approximately 440,000 clones, around 89% of them appearing once. The specimen was peripheral blood. The receptors were sampled from a woman in her 50s with COVID-19, enrolled during active disease.

The chain recombines TRBV7-6 with TRBJ2-1; 13 bases are shared with TRBD2. The V segment lost 5 bases and the J segment 7 bases; nucleotides outside the gene matches: 8. Germline CDR1 reads SGHVS; CDR2 reads FNYEAQ. The CDR3 runs 16 residues. This chain's CDR3 is CASSQKLAGGSNEQFF. In DNA, the CDR3 is TGTGCCAGCAGCCAGAAACTAGCGGGGGGGAGTAATGAGCAGTTCTTC.

V and J are TRBV7-9 and TRBJ1-1; possibly TRBD1 for D (5 bases). Germline V gene sequence: CDR1 SEHNR, CDR2 FQNEAQ (reference sequence). CDR3 length: 18 amino acids. V lost 2 bases to trimming and J lost 4 bases, with 23 bases between them. CDR3 bases: TGTGCCAGCAGCTTACATCTCGGGGGACGCTCAAGGGGCACTGAAGCTTTCTTT. Protein product: CASSLHLGGRSRGTEAFF. Full variable domain (outside the CDR3, taken from reference TRBV7-9 and TRBJ1-1): DTGVSQNPRHKITKRGQNVTFRCDPISEHNRLYWYRQTLGQGPEFLTYFQNEAQLEKSRLLSDRFSAERPKGSFSTLEIQRTEQGDSAMYLCASSLHLGGRSRGTEAFFGQGTRLTVV.

This clone was seen more than once but under ten times. The CDR3 DNA reads TGCGCCAGCAGCCAAGATAGTATGAACTCTGGAAACACCATATATTTT. It is translated as CASSQDSMNSGNTIYF. This sequence joins TRBV4-1 and TRBJ1-3; no definite D call. The CDR3 consists of 16 residues. The germline V and J ends were trimmed by 0 bases and 0 bases, with 9 bases remaining between them. Germline V gene lookup returns CDR1 MGHRA and CDR2 YSYEKL.

J is TRBJ2-7 and V is TRBV10-3, with 10 bases aligning to TRBD2. The CDR3 is made up of 15 amino acids. Germline V lookup: CDR1 ENHRY, CDR2 SYGVKD. V dropped 6 bases and J dropped 3; count of bases not matched to a gene: 8. The CDR3 sequence: CAIRRAGGTLYEQYF. CDR3 DNA: TGTGCCATCAGGAGAGCGGGGGGGACCCTCTACGAGCAGTACTTC.

The chain has TRBV4-1 and TRBJ2-5; no clear D. This CDR3 is built from 14 residues. V was shortened by 2 bases and J by 0 bases, with 7 bases between the two germline ends. CDR1 is MGHRA and CDR2 is YSYEKL in the germline V gene. CDR3: CASSQKPYQETQYF. The CDR3 nucleotides are TGCGCCAGCAGCCAAAAGCCGTACCAAGAGACCCAGTACTTC.

This clone was seen only once. The chain employs TRBV29-1 and TRBJ1-2; D possibly corresponds to TRBD1 (5 bases). The CDR3 extends over 13 amino acids. Trimming took off 4 bases at V and 3 bases at J, with 12 bases between the two ends. The germline gives CDR1 SQVTM, CDR2 ANQGSEA. CDR3 nucleotide sequence: TGCAGCGTTGTCCCAGCAGGGCACTATGGCTACACCTTC. It translates to CSVVPAGHYGYTF.

The V gene is TRBV11-2, the J gene TRBJ2-2, with TRBD2 identical over 7 bases. Trimming cost V 6 bases and J 1 base; bases outside gene matches: 5. This CDR3 is built from 15 residues. Germline V gives CDR1 SGHAT, CDR2 FQNNGV. In DNA form, the CDR3 reads TGTGCCAGCAGGAGATGGGGGGGGAACACCGGGGAGCTGTTTTTT. Translating gives CASRRWGGNTGELFF.

The chain is built from TRBV12-3 or TRBV12-4 and TRBJ1-1; maybe TRBD1 (5 bases). Trimming stripped 3 bases from V and 6 bases from J, with 11 bases between. The CDR3 extends over 13 amino acids. The CDR3 coding sequence is TGTGCCAGCAGTTTCGCGGGGGTATCTGAAGCTTTCTTT. Translation gives CASSFAGVSEAFF.

The gene calls are TRBV6-5 and TRBJ1-1, with D maybe TRBD1 (6 bases). The CDR3 is made up of 14 amino acids. Germline lookup yields CDR1 MNHEY and CDR2 SVGAGI. The V and J ends lost 5 bases and 3 bases respectively, with 13 bases between them. DNA for the CDR3: TGTGCCAGCAGTCCCCGACAGGTGGACACTGAAGCTTTCTTT. Amino acid sequence: CASSPRQVDTEAFF.

V and J are TRBV5-1 and TRBJ1-4, with a possible D match to TRBD1 (6 bases). The CDR3 extends over 14 amino acids. The V gene lost 6 bases and the J gene lost 7 bases, with 16 bases spanning the gap. CDR1 and CDR2 (germline): SGHRS, YFSETQ. The CDR3 DNA is TGCGCCAGCACCCCATCGGGGGGCGGTGAAAAACTGTTTTTT. Encoded protein: CASTPSGGGEKLFF.

The J gene is TRBJ1-5, the V gene TRBV28, with a tentative D call TRBD1 (5 bases). Per germline, CDR1 MDHEN and CDR2 SYDVKM. The V end was cut by 4 bases, the J end by 7 bases, with 11 bases between. The CDR3 loop spans 13 amino acids. The CDR3 sequence is CASSWVGAQPQHF. The DNA for the CDR3 is TGTGCCAGCAGTTGGGTAGGGGCACAGCCCCAGCATTTT. Full variable domain (remainder filled in from reference TRBV28 and TRBJ1-5): DVKVTQSSRYLVKRTGEKVFLECVQDMDHENMFWYRQDPGLGLRLIYFSYDVKMKEKGDIPEGYSVSREKKERFSLILESASTNQTSMYLCASSWVGAQPQHFGDGTRLSIL.

The chain is built from TRBV19 and TRBJ1-3, with D tentatively TRBD1 (6 bases). Trimming cost V 6 bases and J 4 bases, with 13 bases left between them. Per the germline V gene, CDR1 is LNHDA and CDR2 is SQIVND (reference sequence). The CDR3 is 14 residues long. The DNA of the CDR3 is TGTGCCAGTAGCCGGGACATGCGCGGAAACACCATATATTTT. Residues: CASSRDMRGNTIYF. The full variable domain, in which reference TRBV19 and TRBJ1-3 provide the parts outside the CDR3, is DGGITQSPKYLFRKEGQNVTLSCEQNLNHDAMYWYRQDPGQGLRLIYYSQIVNDFQKGDIAEGYSVSREKKESFPLTVTSAQKNPTAFYLCASSRDMRGNTIYFGEGSWLTVV.

This clone was seen a single time. The rearrangement links TRBV19 to TRBJ1-6; 9 bases are shared with TRBD1. This CDR3 is 16 amino acids long. V gave up 1 base and J gave up 7 bases; unmatched junction bases: 5. The V gene's germline CDR1 is LNHDA and CDR2 SQIVND (reference sequence). Here the CDR3 DNA reads TGTGCCAGTAGTATAGTATTCGGACAGGGGAATTCACCCCTCCACTTT. Translated, it gives CASSIVFGQGNSPLHF.

The chain has TRBV5-6 and TRBJ2-3, with D possibly TRBD2 on 7 matching bases. Germline CDR1 and CDR2: SGHDT and YYEEEE. The CDR3 has 12 residues. The V gene lost 5 bases and the J gene lost 5 bases, with 9 bases spanning the gap. The DNA of the CDR3 is TGTGCCAGCAGGGGAGGGGGAGATACGCAGTATTTT. Translating it yields CASRGGGDTQYF.

The chain has TRBV6-6 and TRBJ2-6, with D possibly being TRBD2 (5 bases). This CDR3 has 16 amino acids. Trimming took off 4 bases at V and 1 base at J, with 11 bases between the two ends. CDR1 is MNHNY, CDR2 SVGAGI, per germline (reference sequence). The DNA for the CDR3 is TGTGCCAGCAGTTTACGATGGACTTCTGGGGCCAACGTCCTGACTTTC. It translates to CASSLRWTSGANVLTF.

The chain combines TRBV30 with TRBJ2-7, with D uncertain. Trimming took 2 bases from V and 0 from J, leaving 17 bases between them. CDR1 GTSNPN and CDR2 SVGIG come from the germline V gene (reference sequence). There are 16 residues in the CDR3. CDR3 sequence: CAWSSPRLKISYEQYF. CDR3 nucleotide sequence: TGTGCCTGGAGTTCCCCGAGGCTTAAAATCTCCTACGAGCAGTACTTC.

The gene calls are TRBV30 and TRBJ1-2, with D unresolved. The CDR3 runs 11 residues. The V gene's germline CDR1 is GTSNPN and CDR2 SVGIG (reference sequence). Deletions cut 4 bases from V and 4 bases from J, with 7 bases between. The chain's CDR3 is CAWNFGYGYTF. The CDR3, as DNA: TGTGCCTGGAATTTCGGCTATGGCTACACCTTC. Full variable domain (remainder filled in from reference TRBV30 and TRBJ1-2): SQTIHQWPATLVQPVGSPLSLECTVEGTSNPNLYWYRQAAGRGLQLLFYSVGIGQISSEVPQNLSASRPQDRQFILSSKKLLLSDSGFYLCAWNFGYGYTFGSGTRLTVV.

CDR3 loop: CASSQVGGEETQYF. Written as DNA, the CDR3 is TGTGCCAGCAGCCAAGTGGGGGGAGAGGAGACCCAGTACTTC. The chain has TRBV3-1 (or the pseudogene TRBV3-2) and TRBJ2-5, with D possibly being TRBD2 (6 bases). V was shortened by 1 base and J by 5 bases, with 11 bases between the two germline ends. The CDR3 is 14 residues long. Germline CDR1 is LGHDT and CDR2 is YNNKEL (reference sequence).

The CDR3 spells CASSFSRGGRGDTQYF. The CDR3 DNA reads TGTGCCAGCAGTTTCTCGAGGGGGGGCCGCGGAGATACGCAGTATTTT. The chain uses TRBV28 and TRBJ2-3; D might be TRBD2 (7 bases). Trimming shortened V by 3 bases and J by 5 bases, and 18 bases separated the two germline ends. CDR3 length: 16 amino acids. Germline values: CDR1 MDHEN, CDR2 SYDVKM.

V gene TRBV6-1 combines with J gene TRBJ2-1; unclear D gene. V was cut by 1 base and J by 8 bases, with 12 bases left in between. The CDR3 covers 14 residues. The germline V gene has CDR1 MNHNS and CDR2 SASEGT. The CDR3 DNA sequence: TGTGCCAGCAGTGAAGGTCTAGGTATCGATGAGCAGTTCTTC. It encodes CASSEGLGIDEQFF.

The CDR3 coding sequence is TGCGCCAGCCGTGGGACAGGGGGTCGCGGCTACACCTTC. Translation gives CASRGTGGRGYTF. The chain couples TRBV10-2 to TRBJ1-2; 11 bases map to TRBD1. In germline, CDR1 is WSHSY, CDR2 SAAADI. V lost 8 bases, J lost 8 bases, and 7 bases stayed unmatched. The CDR3 spans 13 residues.

This CDR3 is CAISDHSDSYEQYF. CDR3 coding DNA: TGTGCCATCAGTGATCACTCCGACTCCTACGAGCAGTACTTC. This chain joins TRBV10-3 and TRBJ2-7, with D unclear. This CDR3 comprises 14 residues. The V end lost 3 bases, the J end lost 0 bases, and 9 bases lay between the germline ends. CDR1 ENHRY and CDR2 SYGVKD come from the germline V gene.

The rearrangement links TRBV19 to TRBJ2-7; the D is unclear. The CDR3 is 16 amino acids. V dropped 5 bases and J dropped 0 bases, with 17 bases sitting between them. CDR1 and CDR2 (germline): LNHDA, SQIVND (reference sequence). This chain's CDR3 is CASSSYDTANSYEQYF. The CDR3 nucleotides read TGTGCCAGTAGTTCGTACGACACGGCTAACTCCTACGAGCAGTACTTC. Based on the CDR3 plus reference TRBV19 and TRBJ2-7, the full variable domain is DGGITQSPKYLFRKEGQNVTLSCEQNLNHDAMYWYRQDPGQGLRLIYYSQIVNDFQKGDIAEGYSVSREKKESFPLTVTSAQKNPTAFYLCASSSYDTANSYEQYFGPGTRLTVT.

The rearrangement uses TRBV11-2 and TRBJ1-5, with 8 bases identical to TRBD1. The trim removed 4 bases at V and 9 bases at J, leaving 11 bases unmatched. The CDR3 length is 15 residues. Germline CDR1 reads SGHAT; CDR2 reads FQNNGV. CDR3 region: CASSSDPGGERPQHF. CDR3 DNA: TGTGCCAGCAGCTCGGACCCAGGGGGCGAGAGGCCCCAGCATTTT.

The V gene is TRBV2, the J gene TRBJ1-5; 7 bases are shared with TRBD1. CDR1 and CDR2 from the germline V gene are SNHLY and FYNNEI. Trimming removed 3 bases from V and 6 bases from J; junction bases left unmatched: 8. The CDR3 runs to 15 residues. This chain's CDR3 is CASSDQGVAGQPQHF. CDR3 nucleotide sequence: TGTGCCAGCAGTGACCAGGGGGTCGCGGGTCAGCCCCAGCATTTT.

This clone has a handful of counts. The chain recombines TRBV19 with TRBJ1-6, with TRBD1 as a possible D gene (5 bases). In germline, CDR1 is LNHDA, CDR2 SQIVND (reference sequence). This CDR3 is built from 14 residues. The V gene lost 7 bases and the J gene lost 7 bases, with 14 bases spanning the gap. The CDR3 reads CASTDRLYNSPLHF. For the CDR3, the DNA is TGTGCCAGTACCGACAGACTTTACAATTCACCCCTCCACTTT. Full variable domain (outside the CDR3, taken from reference TRBV19 and TRBJ1-6): DGGITQSPKYLFRKEGQNVTLSCEQNLNHDAMYWYRQDPGQGLRLIYYSQIVNDFQKGDIAEGYSVSREKKESFPLTVTSAQKNPTAFYLCASTDRLYNSPLHFGNGTRLTVT.

This rearrangement joins TRBV24-1 to TRBJ2-3; 15 nucleotides agree with TRBD2. This CDR3 has 17 residues. J was trimmed by 3 bases and V by 6 bases; bases with no gene match: 6. Germline-derived CDR1 and CDR2 are KGHDR and SFDVKD. CDR3 in DNA: TGTGCCACCAGTTTGGGACTAGCGGGGGGATGGACAGATACGCAGTATTTT. It yields the protein CATSLGLAGGWTDTQYF.

Only a few counts were recorded for this clone. The J gene is TRBJ1-6, the V gene TRBV2; a weak D match, TRBD1 (5 bases). Germline V gene lookup returns CDR1 SNHLY and CDR2 FYNNEI. Trimming pared 3 bases from V and 10 bases from J, leaving 13 bases between. CDR3 length: 14 residues. CDR3 DNA: TGTGCCAGCAGTGATCAGGGCAGAGGATCACCCCTCCACTTT. This gives the protein CASSDQGRGSPLHF.

V gene TRBV9 combines with J gene TRBJ1-1; 7 bases fit TRBD1. Germline V gene sequence: CDR1 SGDLS, CDR2 YYNGEE. The CDR3 is made up of 15 amino acids. V gave up 4 bases and J gave up 2 bases; unmatched junction bases: 8. The CDR3 sequence is CASSPKGQQNTEAFF. As DNA, the CDR3 is TGTGCCAGCAGCCCTAAGGGACAGCAAAACACTGAAGCTTTCTTT.

The chain links TRBV5-4 to TRBJ2-7; TRBD1 matches 7 bases. V shed 3 bases, J shed 3 bases, and the junction held 6 bases outside the gene matches. The CDR3 runs to 14 residues. CDR1 is SGHNT and CDR2 is YYREEE in the germline V gene (reference sequence). The CDR3 reads CASSSGQDLYEQYF. The CDR3 DNA follows: TGTGCCAGCAGCTCCGGACAGGATCTCTACGAGCAGTACTTC.

The chain is built from TRBV28 and TRBJ2-1; TRBD2 matches 10 bases. The CDR3 covers 13 residues. Germline CDR1 and CDR2: MDHEN and SYDVKM. Losses at the gene ends were 5 bases for V and 15 bases for J; bases not matched to a gene: 10. CDR3 residues: CASSPLRTSGLFF. The DNA of the CDR3 is TGTGCCAGCAGTCCGCTTAGGACTAGCGGCTTGTTCTTC.

This chain joins TRBV6-5 and TRBJ2-7; D possibly corresponds to TRBD1 (6 bases). CDR3 length: 16 residues. Germline CDR1 and CDR2: MNHEY and SVGAGI. V was trimmed by 0 bases and J by 0 bases, leaving 12 bases between them. CDR3 region: CASSYSGTSSSYEQYF. The CDR3 nucleotides read TGTGCCAGCAGTTACTCCGGGACATCTAGCTCCTACGAGCAGTACTTC.